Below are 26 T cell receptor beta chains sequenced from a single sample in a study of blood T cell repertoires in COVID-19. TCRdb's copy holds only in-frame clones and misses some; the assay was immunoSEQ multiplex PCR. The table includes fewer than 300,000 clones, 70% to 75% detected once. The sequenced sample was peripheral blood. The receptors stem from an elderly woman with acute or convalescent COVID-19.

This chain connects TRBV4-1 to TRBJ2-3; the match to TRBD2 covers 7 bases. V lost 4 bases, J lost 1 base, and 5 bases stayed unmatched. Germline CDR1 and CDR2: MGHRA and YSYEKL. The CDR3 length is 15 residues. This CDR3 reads CASSLGGSGTDTQYF. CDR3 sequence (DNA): TGCGCCAGCAGCCTAGGCGGGAGTGGCACAGATACGCAGTATTTT.

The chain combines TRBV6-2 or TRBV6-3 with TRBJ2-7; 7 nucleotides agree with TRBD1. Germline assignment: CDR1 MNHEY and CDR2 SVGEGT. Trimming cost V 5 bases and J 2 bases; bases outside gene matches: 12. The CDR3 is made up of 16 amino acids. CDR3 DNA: TGTGCCAGCAGTAAAAACCCCAGGGGGATGACCTACGAGCAGTACTTC. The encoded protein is CASSKNPRGMTYEQYF.

The CDR3, as DNA: TGCGCCAGCAGCCAAGGCCGTAGAGGACTAGCGGGAGGCGGGCACACCGGGGAGCTGTTTTTT. Protein: CASSQGRRGLAGGGHTGELFF. The chain carries TRBV4-1 and TRBJ2-2; 14 bases fit TRBD2. V dropped 1 base and J dropped 3; count of bases not matched to a gene: 13. Germline V CDR1 and CDR2: MGHRA, YSYEKL. CDR3 length: 21 residues.

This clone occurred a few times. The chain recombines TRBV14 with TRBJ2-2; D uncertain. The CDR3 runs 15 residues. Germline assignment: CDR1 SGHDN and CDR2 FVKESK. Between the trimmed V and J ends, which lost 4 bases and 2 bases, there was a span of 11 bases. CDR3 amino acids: CASSRFGVNTGELFF. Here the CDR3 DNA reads TGTGCCAGCAGCCGATTCGGAGTTAACACCGGGGAGCTGTTTTTT.

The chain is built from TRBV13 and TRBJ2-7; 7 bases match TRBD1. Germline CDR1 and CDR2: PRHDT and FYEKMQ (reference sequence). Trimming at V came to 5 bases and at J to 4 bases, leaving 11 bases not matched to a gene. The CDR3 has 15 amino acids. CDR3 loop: CASSRDRVGGYEQYF. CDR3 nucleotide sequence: TGTGCCAGCAGCCGCGACAGGGTAGGCGGTTACGAGCAGTACTTC.

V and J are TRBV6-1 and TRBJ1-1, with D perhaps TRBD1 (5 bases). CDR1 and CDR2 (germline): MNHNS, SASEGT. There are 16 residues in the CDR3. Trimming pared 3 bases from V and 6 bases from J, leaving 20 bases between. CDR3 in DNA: TGTGCCAGCAGTGACCCGGGTCTCAGGGTATCCTCTGAAGCTTTCTTT. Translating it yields CASSDPGLRVSSEAFF.

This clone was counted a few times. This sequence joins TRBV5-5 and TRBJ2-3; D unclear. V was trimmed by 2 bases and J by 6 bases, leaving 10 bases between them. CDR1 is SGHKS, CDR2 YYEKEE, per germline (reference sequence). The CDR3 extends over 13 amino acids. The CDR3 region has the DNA TGTGCCAGCAGCTTTACGGGTGCCGATACGCAGTATTTT. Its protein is CASSFTGADTQYF.

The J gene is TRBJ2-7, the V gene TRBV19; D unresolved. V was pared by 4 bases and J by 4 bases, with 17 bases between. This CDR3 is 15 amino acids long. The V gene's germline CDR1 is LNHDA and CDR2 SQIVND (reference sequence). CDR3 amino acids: CASSTASYPPYEQYF. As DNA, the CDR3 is TGTGCCAGTAGTACAGCGAGCTACCCCCCTTACGAGCAGTACTTC.

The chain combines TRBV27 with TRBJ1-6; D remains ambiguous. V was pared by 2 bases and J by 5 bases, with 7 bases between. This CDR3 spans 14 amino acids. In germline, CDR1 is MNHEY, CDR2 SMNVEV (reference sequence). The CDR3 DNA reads TGTGCCAGCAGTTTAAGTAGTAATAATTCACCCCTCCACTTT. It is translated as CASSLSSNNSPLHF.

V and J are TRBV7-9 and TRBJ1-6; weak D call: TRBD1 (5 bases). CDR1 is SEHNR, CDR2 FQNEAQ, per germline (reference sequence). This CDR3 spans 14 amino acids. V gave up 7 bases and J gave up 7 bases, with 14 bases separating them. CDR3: CASIAGRENSPLHF. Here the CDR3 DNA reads TGTGCCAGCATAGCGGGGCGCGAAAATTCACCCCTCCACTTT. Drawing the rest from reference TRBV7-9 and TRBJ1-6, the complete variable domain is DTGVSQNPRHKITKRGQNVTFRCDPISEHNRLYWYRQTLGQGPEFLTYFQNEAQLEKSRLLSDRFSAERPKGSFSTLEIQRTEQGDSAMYLCASIAGRENSPLHFGNGTRLTVT.

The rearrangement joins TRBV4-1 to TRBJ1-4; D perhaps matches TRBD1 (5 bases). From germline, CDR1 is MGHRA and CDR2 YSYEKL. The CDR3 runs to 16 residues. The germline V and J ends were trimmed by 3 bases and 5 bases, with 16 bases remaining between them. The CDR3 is CASSHQRTMGNEKLFF. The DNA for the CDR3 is TGCGCCAGCAGCCACCAACGGACAATGGGAAATGAAAAACTGTTTTTT.

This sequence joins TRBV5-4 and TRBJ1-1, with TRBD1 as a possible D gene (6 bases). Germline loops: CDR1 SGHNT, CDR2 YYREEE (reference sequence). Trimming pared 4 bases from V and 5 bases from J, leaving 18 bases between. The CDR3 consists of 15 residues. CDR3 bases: TGTGCCAGCAGCCCCCCCGGGGGGCCCGGGACTGAAGCTTTCTTT. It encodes CASSPPGGPGTEAFF. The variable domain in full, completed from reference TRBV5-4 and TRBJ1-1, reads ETGVTQSPTHLIKTRGQQVTLRCSSQSGHNTVSWYQQALGQGPQFIFQYYREEENGRGNFPPRFSGLQFPNYSSELNVNALELDDSALYLCASSPPGGPGTEAFFGQGTRLTVV.

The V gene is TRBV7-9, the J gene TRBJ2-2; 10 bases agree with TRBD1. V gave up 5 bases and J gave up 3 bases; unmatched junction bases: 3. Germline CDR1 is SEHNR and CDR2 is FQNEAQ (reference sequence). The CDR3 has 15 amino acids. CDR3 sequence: CASSTGQGDTGELFF. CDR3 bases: TGTGCCAGCAGCACAGGACAGGGGGACACCGGGGAGCTGTTTTTT.

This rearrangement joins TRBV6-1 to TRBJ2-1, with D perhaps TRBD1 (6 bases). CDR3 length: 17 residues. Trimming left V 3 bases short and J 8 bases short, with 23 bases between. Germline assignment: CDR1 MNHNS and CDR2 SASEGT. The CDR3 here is CASSESSRDIYFDEQFF. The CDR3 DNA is TGTGCCAGCAGTGAGTCCAGTCGGGACATCTATTTCGATGAGCAGTTCTTC.

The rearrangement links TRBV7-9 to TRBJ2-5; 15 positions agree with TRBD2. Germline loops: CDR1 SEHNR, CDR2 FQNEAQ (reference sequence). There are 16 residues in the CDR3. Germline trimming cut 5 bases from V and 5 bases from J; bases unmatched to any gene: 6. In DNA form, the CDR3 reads TGTGCCAGCAGCCTCGGGACTAGCGGGAGGATTGAGACCCAGTACTTC. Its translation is CASSLGTSGRIETQYF.

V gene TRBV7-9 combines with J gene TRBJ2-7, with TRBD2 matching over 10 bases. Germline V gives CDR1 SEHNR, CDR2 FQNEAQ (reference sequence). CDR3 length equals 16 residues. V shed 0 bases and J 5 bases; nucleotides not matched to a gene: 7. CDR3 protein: CASSLARASGSDEQYF. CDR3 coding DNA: TGTGCCAGCAGCTTAGCGCGGGCTAGCGGGAGCGACGAGCAGTACTTC.

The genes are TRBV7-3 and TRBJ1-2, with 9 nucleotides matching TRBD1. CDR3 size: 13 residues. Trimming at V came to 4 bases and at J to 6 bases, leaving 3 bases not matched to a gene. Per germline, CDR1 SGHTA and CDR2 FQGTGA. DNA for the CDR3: TGTGCCAGCAGCTCGGGACAGGGAAATGGCTACACCTTC. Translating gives CASSSGQGNGYTF.

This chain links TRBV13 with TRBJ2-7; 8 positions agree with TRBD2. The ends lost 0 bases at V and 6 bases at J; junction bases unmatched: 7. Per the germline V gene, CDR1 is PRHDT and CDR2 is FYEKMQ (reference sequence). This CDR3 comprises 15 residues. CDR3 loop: CASSLGGGASAEQYF. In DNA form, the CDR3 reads TGTGCCAGCAGCTTAGGCGGGGGGGCCTCCGCCGAGCAGTACTTC.

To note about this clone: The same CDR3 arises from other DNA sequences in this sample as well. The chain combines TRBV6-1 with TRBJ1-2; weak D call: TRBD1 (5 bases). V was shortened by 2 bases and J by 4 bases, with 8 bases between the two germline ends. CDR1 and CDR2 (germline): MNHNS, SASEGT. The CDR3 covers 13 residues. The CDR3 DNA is TGTGCCAGCAGTGAACAGGGAAGCTATGGCTACACCTTC. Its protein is CASSEQGSYGYTF.

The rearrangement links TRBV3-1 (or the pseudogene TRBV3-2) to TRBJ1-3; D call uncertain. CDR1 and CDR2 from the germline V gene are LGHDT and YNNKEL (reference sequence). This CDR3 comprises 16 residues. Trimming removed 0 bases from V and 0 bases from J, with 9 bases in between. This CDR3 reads CASSQDPRRSGNTIYF. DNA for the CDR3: TGTGCCAGCAGCCAAGATCCCAGGCGCTCTGGAAACACCATATATTTT.

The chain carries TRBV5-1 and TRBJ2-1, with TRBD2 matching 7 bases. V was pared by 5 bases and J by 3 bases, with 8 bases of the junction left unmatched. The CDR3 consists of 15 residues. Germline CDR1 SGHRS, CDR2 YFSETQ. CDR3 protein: CASRATPSGYNEQFF. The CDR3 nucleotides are TGCGCCAGCAGGGCCACCCCTAGCGGCTACAATGAGCAGTTCTTC.

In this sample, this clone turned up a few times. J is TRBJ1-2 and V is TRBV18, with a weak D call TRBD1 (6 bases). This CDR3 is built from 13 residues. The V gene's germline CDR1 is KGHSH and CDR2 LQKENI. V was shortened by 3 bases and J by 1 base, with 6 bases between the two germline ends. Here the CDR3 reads CASSPDSNYGYTF. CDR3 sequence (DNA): TGTGCCAGCTCACCGGACAGTAACTATGGCTACACCTTC.

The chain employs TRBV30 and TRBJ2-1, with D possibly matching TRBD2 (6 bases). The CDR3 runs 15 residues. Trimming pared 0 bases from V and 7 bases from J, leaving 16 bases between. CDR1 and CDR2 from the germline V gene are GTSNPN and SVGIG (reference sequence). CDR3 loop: CAWSVGGGFVNEQFF. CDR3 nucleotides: TGTGCCTGGAGTGTTGGTGGGGGGTTTGTGAATGAGCAGTTCTTC.

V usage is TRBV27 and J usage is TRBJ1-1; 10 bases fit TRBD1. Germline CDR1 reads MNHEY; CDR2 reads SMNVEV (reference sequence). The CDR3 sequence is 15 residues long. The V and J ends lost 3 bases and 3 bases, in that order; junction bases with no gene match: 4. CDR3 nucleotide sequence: TGTGCCAGCAGTTTTAGCGGGACAGGGGACACTGAAGCTTTCTTT. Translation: CASSFSGTGDTEAFF.

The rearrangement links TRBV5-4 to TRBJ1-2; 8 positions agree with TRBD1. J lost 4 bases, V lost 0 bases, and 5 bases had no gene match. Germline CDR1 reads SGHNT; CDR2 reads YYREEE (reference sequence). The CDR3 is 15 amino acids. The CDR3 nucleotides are TGTGCCAGCAGCTTGGAAACAGGGGGTAGCTATGGCTACACCTTC. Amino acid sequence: CASSLETGGSYGYTF. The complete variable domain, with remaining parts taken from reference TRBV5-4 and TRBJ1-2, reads ETGVTQSPTHLIKTRGQQVTLRCSSQSGHNTVSWYQQALGQGPQFIFQYYREEENGRGNFPPRFSGLQFPNYSSELNVNALELDDSALYLCASSLETGGSYGYTFGSGTRLTVV.

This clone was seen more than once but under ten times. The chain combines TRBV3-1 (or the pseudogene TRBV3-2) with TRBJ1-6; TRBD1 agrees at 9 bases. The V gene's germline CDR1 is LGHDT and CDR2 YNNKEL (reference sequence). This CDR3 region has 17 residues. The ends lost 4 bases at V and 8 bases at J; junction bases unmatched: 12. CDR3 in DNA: TGTGCCAGCAGCCTCCCGGGACAGGGTTTCAGGGATTCACCCCTCCACTTT. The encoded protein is CASSLPGQGFRDSPLHF.